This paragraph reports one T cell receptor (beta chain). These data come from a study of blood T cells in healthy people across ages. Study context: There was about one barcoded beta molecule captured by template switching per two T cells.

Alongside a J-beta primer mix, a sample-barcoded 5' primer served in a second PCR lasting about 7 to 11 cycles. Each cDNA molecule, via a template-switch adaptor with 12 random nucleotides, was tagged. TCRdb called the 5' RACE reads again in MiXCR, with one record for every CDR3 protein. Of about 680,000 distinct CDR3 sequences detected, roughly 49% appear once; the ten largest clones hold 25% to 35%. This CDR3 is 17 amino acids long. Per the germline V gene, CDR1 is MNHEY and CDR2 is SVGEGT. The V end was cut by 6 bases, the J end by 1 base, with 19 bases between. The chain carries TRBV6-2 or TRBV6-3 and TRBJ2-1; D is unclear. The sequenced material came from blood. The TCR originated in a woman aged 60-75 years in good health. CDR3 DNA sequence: TGTGCCAGCAGCCTACCCGCCTTAAAGGTGTCCTACAATGAGCAGTTCTTC. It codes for CASSLPALKVSYNEQFF.